These 25 T cell receptor beta chains came from one sample sequenced in a study of blood T cell repertoires in COVID-19. TCRdb's table, derived via immunoSEQ multiplex PCR, lists solely in-frame clones and lacks some. Here the sample spans more than 90,000 clones, about four fifths being singletons. Sequenced sample: peripheral blood. These receptors all stem from a man aged 80 or over with acute or convalescent COVID-19.

The chain recombines TRBV7-2 with TRBJ2-5; 9 bases are a match to TRBD2. Germline trimming cut 1 base from V and 1 base from J; bases unmatched to any gene: 4. CDR3 length: 16 amino acids. Germline V lookup: CDR1 SGHTA, CDR2 FQGNSA. The CDR3 bases are TGTGCCAGCAGCTTAGGAGCGGGGGGACGCCAAGAGACCCAGTACTTC. As protein: CASSLGAGGRQETQYF.

V gene TRBV6-2 or TRBV6-3 combines with J gene TRBJ1-5; 9 bases match TRBD1. From germline, CDR1 is MNHEY and CDR2 SVGEGT. The length of the CDR3 is 17 residues. The V gene end was trimmed by 2 bases and the J gene end by 0 bases; junction bases not matched to a gene: 5. CDR3 protein: CASSYGTGLNSNQPQHF. The CDR3 DNA is TGTGCCAGCAGTTACGGGACAGGGCTAAATAGCAATCAGCCCCAGCATTTT.

The chain employs TRBV10-3 and TRBJ1-4, with unresolved D. Looked up from germline, CDR1 is ENHRY and CDR2 is SYGVKD. The germline V and J ends were trimmed by 4 bases and 4 bases, with 7 bases remaining between them. The CDR3 covers 13 residues. DNA for the CDR3: TGTGCCATCAGTGTGCGGCTTAATGAAAAACTGTTTTTT. This sequence encodes CAISVRLNEKLFF.

V and J are TRBV6-2 or TRBV6-3 and TRBJ2-1; 10 nucleotides match TRBD2. The CDR3 extends over 16 amino acids. The junction had 7 bases not matched to a gene; V was cut back by 3 bases and J by 5 bases. Germline values: CDR1 MNHEY, CDR2 SVGEGT. In DNA, the CDR3 is TGTGCCAGCAGTTATACTAGCGGGGTCCTTCACAATGAGCAGTTCTTC. Its protein product is CASSYTSGVLHNEQFF.

The chain couples TRBV6-5 to TRBJ2-2, with D perhaps matching TRBD2 (5 bases). Germline V gene sequence: CDR1 MNHEY, CDR2 SVGAGI. The CDR3 totals 11 residues. V lost 6 bases and J lost 8, with 7 bases in between. CDR3 in amino acids: CASRRVGELFF. CDR3 nucleotide sequence: TGTGCCAGCAGGAGGGTTGGGGAGCTGTTTTTT.

The chain combines TRBV30 with TRBJ2-5; tentatively, D is TRBD1 (6 bases). The CDR3 loop spans 13 amino acids. Germline V gives CDR1 GTSNPN, CDR2 SVGIG (reference sequence). V lost 1 base, J lost 1 base, and 7 bases lay in between. This chain's CDR3 is CAWSGTVQETQYF. The CDR3 coding sequence is TGTGCCTGGAGTGGGACAGTCCAAGAGACCCAGTACTTC. The full variable domain, completed using reference TRBV30 and TRBJ2-5, is SQTIHQWPATLVQPVGSPLSLECTVEGTSNPNLYWYRQAAGRGLQLLFYSVGIGQISSEVPQNLSASRPQDRQFILSSKKLLLSDSGFYLCAWSGTVQETQYFGPGTRLLVL.

This clone was seen only a few times. CDR3 DNA sequence: TGTGCCAGCAGCTCCGGGGTGGGGGCGACCCAGTACTTC. Translation gives CASSSGVGATQYF. The genes are TRBV7-9 and TRBJ2-5; possible D gene TRBD1, 6 bases. V lost 4 bases to trimming and J lost 7 bases, with 13 bases between them. The germline V gene encodes CDR1 SEHNR and CDR2 FQNEAQ (reference sequence). CDR3 length: 13 residues.

Only a few counts were recorded for this clone. The J gene is TRBJ2-2, the V gene TRBV7-2; 12 bases align to TRBD2. The V gene's germline CDR1 is SGHTA and CDR2 FQGNSA. The CDR3 consists of 16 residues. Trimming at V came to 6 bases and at J to 6 bases, leaving 8 bases not matched to a gene. The CDR3 is CASRPTSGSNAGELFF. In nucleotides, the CDR3 is TGTGCCAGCAGACCGACTAGCGGGAGTAATGCCGGGGAGCTGTTTTTT.

This chain joins TRBV5-6 and TRBJ1-1; D not resolved. This CDR3 spans 14 amino acids. Germline-derived CDR1 and CDR2 are SGHDT and YYEEEE. V lost 1 base and J lost 1, with 8 bases in between. The CDR3 spells CASSLRGGNTEAFF. The CDR3 DNA sequence: TGTGCCAGCAGCTTGCGGGGAGGGAACACTGAAGCTTTCTTT. Supplemented by reference TRBV5-6 and TRBJ1-1, the full variable domain reads DAGVTQSPTHLIKTRGQQVTLRCSPKSGHDTVSWYQQALGQGPQFIFQYYEEEERQRGNFPDRFSGHQFPNYSSELNVNALLLGDSALYLCASSLRGGNTEAFFGQGTRLTVV.

The chain has TRBV5-1 and TRBJ2-2; 8 nucleotides align to TRBD1. Looked up from germline, CDR1 is SGHRS and CDR2 is YFSETQ. V gave up 4 bases and J gave up 6 bases; unmatched junction bases: 5. CDR3 length: 14 amino acids. This CDR3 reads CASSRTGIAGELFF. The DNA of the CDR3 is TGCGCCAGCAGCCGGACAGGGATAGCCGGGGAGCTGTTTTTT.

V gene TRBV5-4 combines with J gene TRBJ1-2, with 7 bases identical to TRBD1. The CDR3 length is 14 residues. V lost 4 bases and J lost 4; bases outside the gene matches: 7. The germline V gene encodes CDR1 SGHNT and CDR2 YYREEE (reference sequence). CDR3 DNA: TGTGCCAGCAGCCCAGAGACAGGGAGCTATGGCTACACCTTC. Translated: CASSPETGSYGYTF.

This clone was picked up one time. The chain employs TRBV11-3 and TRBJ2-1, with 9 bases lining up with TRBD2. This CDR3 has 14 amino acids. J was trimmed by 10 bases and V by 1 base; bases with no gene match: 5. Germline V CDR1 and CDR2: SGHNT, YENEEA. CDR3 residues: CASSLASGIREQFF. CDR3 DNA sequence: TGTGCCAGCAGCTTAGCTAGCGGGATAAGGGAGCAGTTCTTC.

This rearrangement joins TRBV30 to TRBJ2-7, with 10 bases matching TRBD1. The CDR3 spans 14 residues. J lost 7 bases, V lost 2 bases, and 8 bases had no gene match. Germline CDR1 GTSNPN, CDR2 SVGIG (reference sequence). CDR3 DNA: TGTGCCTGGAGTTACGGGACAGGGGCGAAGGAGCAGTACTTC. Translated, it gives CAWSYGTGAKEQYF.

The chain couples TRBV6-6 to TRBJ1-1, with D possibly matching TRBD1 (5 bases). CDR3 length: 14 residues. V was trimmed by 0 bases and J by 5 bases, leaving 10 bases between them. Germline CDR1 and CDR2: MNHNY and SVGAGI (reference sequence). The CDR3 coding sequence is TGTGCCAGCAGTTACTCAGGGGCGCATACTGAAGCTTTCTTT. This sequence encodes CASSYSGAHTEAFF.

In its sample, this clone was seen once. CDR3 loop: CASSLQRTQGNEQFF. Written as DNA, the CDR3 is TGTGCCAGCAGCTTACAGCGGACCCAGGGGAATGAGCAGTTCTTC. The V and J genes are TRBV7-2 and TRBJ2-1; D perhaps matches TRBD1 (6 bases). The V end lost 2 bases, the J end lost 7 bases, and 15 bases lay between the germline ends. Per the germline V gene, CDR1 is SGHTA and CDR2 is FQGNSA. The CDR3 covers 15 residues.

This clone was recorded only once. The chain joins TRBV12-3 or TRBV12-4 to TRBJ1-2; 7 bases match TRBD1. Trimming cost V 1 base and J 5 bases; bases outside gene matches: 1. This CDR3 region has 13 residues. The CDR3 loop reads CASSLGGQYGYTF. DNA of the CDR3: TGTGCCAGCAGTTTAGGGGGACAGTATGGCTACACCTTC.

This chain joins TRBV28 and TRBJ2-7; D might be TRBD1 (7 bases). Looked up from germline, CDR1 is MDHEN and CDR2 is SYDVKM. V was cut by 6 bases and J by 0 bases, with 15 bases left in between. The length of the CDR3 is 15 residues. Written as DNA, the CDR3 is TGTGCCAGCAGCTCTTCAGGGGGAGGCTCCTACGAGCAGTACTTC. Its protein product is CASSSSGGGSYEQYF.

V and J are TRBV27 and TRBJ1-6; perhaps TRBD1 as D (5 bases). There are 15 residues in the CDR3. Germline V gives CDR1 MNHEY, CDR2 SMNVEV (reference sequence). Trimming shortened V by 8 bases and J by 10 bases, and 21 bases separated the two germline ends. The CDR3 bases are TGTGCCAGCGCTTCCCCGCAGGGTAAAATCTCACCCCTCCACTTT. It codes for CASASPQGKISPLHF.

J is TRBJ2-5 and V is TRBV11-2; 7 bases match TRBD1. V gave up 5 bases and J gave up 7 bases; unmatched junction bases: 4. This CDR3 has 12 residues. Looked up from germline, CDR1 is SGHAT and CDR2 is FQNNGV. CDR3 loop: CASSQGDRTQYF. CDR3 DNA: TGTGCCAGCAGCCAGGGGGACCGGACCCAGTACTTC.

This chain uses TRBV28 with TRBJ1-4, with a weak D call TRBD1 (5 bases). The V gene lost 2 bases and the J gene lost 3 bases, with 13 bases spanning the gap. Germline values: CDR1 MDHEN, CDR2 SYDVKM. The CDR3 sequence is 16 residues long. DNA for the CDR3: TGTGCCAGCAGTTTAATGGTAGGGGCAGCTAATGAAAAACTGTTTTTT. Protein: CASSLMVGAANEKLFF.

The rearrangement joins TRBV5-1 to TRBJ2-2; D unclear. CDR1 is SGHRS, CDR2 YFSETQ, per germline. The CDR3 has 13 residues. Trimming left V 5 bases short and J 4 bases short, with 9 bases between. The CDR3 loop reads CASSIVSTGELFF. The CDR3 nucleotides are TGCGCCAGCAGTATCGTTAGCACCGGGGAGCTGTTTTTT.

The chain couples TRBV19 to TRBJ2-5, with D unclear. This CDR3 region has 12 residues. Germline loops: CDR1 LNHDA, CDR2 SQIVND (reference sequence). With 5 bases removed from V and 5 bases from J, the gap between germline ends came to 9 bases. The CDR3 sequence is CASSEDRETQYF. The CDR3 DNA sequence: TGTGCCAGTAGTGAGGATCGGGAGACCCAGTACTTC.

The CDR3 reads CASSLWGSGGLAKNIQYF. CDR3 sequence (DNA): TGTGCCAGCAGTTTATGGGGTAGTGGAGGATTAGCCAAAAACATTCAGTACTTC. The chain links TRBV27 to TRBJ2-4, with D perhaps matching TRBD2 (5 bases). Germline V CDR1 and CDR2: MNHEY, SMNVEV (reference sequence). The CDR3 sequence is 18 residues long. Trimming removed 1 base from V and 0 bases from J, with 16 bases in between.

This clone appeared a single time. The chain has TRBV15 and TRBJ1-2, with 8 bases that match TRBD1. With V trimmed by 0 bases and J by 8 bases, 5 bases remained unmatched. CDR1 is LNHNV, CDR2 YYDKDF, per germline (reference sequence). This CDR3 contains 14 residues. In DNA, the CDR3 is TGTGCCACCAGCAGAGATCTGACAGGGGACGGCTACACCTTC. This translates into CATSRDLTGDGYTF.

V and J are TRBV5-8 and TRBJ1-1; possible D gene TRBD1, 5 bases. V lost 0 bases and J 1 base, leaving 7 bases between the germline ends. There are 14 residues in the CDR3. Germline-derived CDR1 and CDR2 are SGHTS and YDEGEE. CDR3 sequence reads: CASSLVRGNTEAFF. The CDR3 nucleotides read TGTGCCAGCAGCTTGGTTAGGGGGAACACTGAAGCTTTCTTT.